This TCR beta chain was captured by sequencing in a study of T-cell memory formation after mild COVID-19. This clonotype was seen only a few times. Its specificity is not known. TCRdb used MiXCR to reprocess the 5' RACE reads, holding one entry per CDR3 protein. The data show approximately 560,000 distinct CDR3 sequences, approximately 15% seen once. Study results and limitations: Among CD4+ contracting clones, most were CM and EM, and CD8+ ones EMRA.

The TCR sequence derives from an adult woman who had mild COVID-19 (a few samples of this study predate the infection). Cell type and time point are not known. Sequences were obtained from PBMCs or a T cell subset sorted from them (not recorded which).

The CDR3, as DNA: TGCGCCAGCAGGGGTGCGACAGGACCCTCGAACACCGGGGAGCTGTTTTTT. Protein product: CASRGATGPSNTGELFF. The V call is TRBV5-1, the J call TRBJ2-2, with D tentatively TRBD1 (6 bases). Germline lookup yields CDR1 SGHRS and CDR2 YFSETQ. CDR3 length equals 17 residues. Deletions cut 5 bases from V and 0 bases from J, with 17 bases between.